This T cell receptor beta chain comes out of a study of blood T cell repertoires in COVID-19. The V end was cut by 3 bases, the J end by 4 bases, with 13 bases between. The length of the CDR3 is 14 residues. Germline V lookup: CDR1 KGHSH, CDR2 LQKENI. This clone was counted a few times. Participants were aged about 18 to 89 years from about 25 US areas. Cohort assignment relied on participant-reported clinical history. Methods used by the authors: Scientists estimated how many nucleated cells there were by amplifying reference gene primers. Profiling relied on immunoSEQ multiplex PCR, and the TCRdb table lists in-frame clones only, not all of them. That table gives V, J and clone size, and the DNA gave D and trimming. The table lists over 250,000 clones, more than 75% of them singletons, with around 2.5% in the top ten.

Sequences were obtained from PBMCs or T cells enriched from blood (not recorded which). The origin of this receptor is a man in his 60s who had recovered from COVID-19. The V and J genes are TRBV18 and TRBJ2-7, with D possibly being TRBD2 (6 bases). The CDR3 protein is CASSPPVGTYEQYF. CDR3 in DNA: TGTGCCAGCTCACCCCCCGTAGGGACTTACGAGCAGTACTTC. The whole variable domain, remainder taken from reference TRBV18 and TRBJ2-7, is NAGVMQNPRHLVRRRGQEARLRCSPMKGHSHVYWYRQLPEEGLKFMVYLQKENIIDESGMPKERFSAEFPKEGPSILRIQQVVRGDSAAYFCASSPPVGTYEQYFGPGTRLTVT.